The sample holds a few counts of the clone carrying this TCR beta chain. Antigen unknown. The assay was immunoSEQ multiplex PCR, and TCRdb's table has in-frame clones only and misses some. The table has about 1 million clones, 60% to 80% seen once; the top ten hold roughly 1.5%. This specimen comes from a study of shared clonotypes between healthy human individuals. As for the study in general: Ranging from 18 to 49 in age, donors were two women and three men. Study-level results: Among the subsets, naive ones generally showed larger estimated richness than memory ones. With a few donors compared, roughly 5% of naive CD4 clonotypes were shared.

Germline V gene lookup returns CDR1 MNHEY and CDR2 SMNVEV (reference sequence). This CDR3 region has 18 residues. The V and J ends lost 7 bases and 3 bases respectively, with 22 bases between them. The study drew all its donors from Caucasian adults living in Nashville, Tennessee. This clonotype was sampled from a man aged 18-30 years in good health. This rearrangement joins TRBV27 to TRBJ2-6; possible D gene TRBD2, 6 bases. Sequenced sample: memory CD4+ T cells sorted from blood. Described subset: CD45RA-negative fraction. The CDR3 protein is CASKFKGGGKVGANVLTF. In DNA form, the CDR3 reads TGTGCCAGCAAGTTTAAGGGAGGCGGCAAGGTTGGGGCCAACGTCCTGACTTTC.